This T cell receptor beta chain was observed in a study of glioma-infiltrating T cells. The CDR3 has 15 amino acids. V shed 7 bases and J shed 0 bases, with 10 bases lying between them. Germline CDR1 MNHNS, CDR2 SASEGT. The table lists this clonotype with many counts. The iRepertoire nested amplicon-rescue multiplex PCR amplified TCR alpha and beta CDR3s from RNA. TCRdb processed the multiplex PCR reads anew with MiXCR; each CDR3 protein has one entry. The repertoire holds about 130,000 distinct CDR3 sequences, 24% seen once, with about a quarter in the top ten. The sequenced sample consisted of glioma tissue, nonneoplastic brain tissue, or PBMCs (not recorded which). The receptor was isolated from a human donor with low-grade glioma or glioblastoma, undergoing nonglioma brain surgery, or in good health (not recorded which). The chain combines TRBV6-1 with TRBJ2-6; the D is unclear. For the CDR3, the DNA is TGTGCCAGCACAACAACCCGCTCTGGGGCCAACGTCCTGACTTTC. Amino acid sequence: CASTTTRSGANVLTF.